The sequence of this T cell receptor (beta chain) was determined in a study of cytomegalovirus exposure and HLA in healthy donors. Study-level results: Diagnosis of cytomegalovirus status made by the classifier reportedly showed high specificity and sensitivity. Reports indicate that TCR beta sequences accurately predicted the HLA-A and HLA-B alleles of most subjects.

A multiplex PCR was run with 60 Vbeta primers and 13 Jbeta primers. Method: immunoSEQ multiplex PCR; TCRdb's copy keeps in-frame clones and lacks some. This sample has approximately 150,000 clones, with around 63% found just once. CDR3 length equals 16 residues. Germline loops: CDR1 SGDLS, CDR2 YYNGEE. V lost 3 bases, J lost 8 bases, and 7 bases stayed unmatched. When sampled, the donors appeared nominally healthy, though they likely had unrecorded immune exposures. On this clone itself: What it binds is not known.

This chain connects TRBV9 to TRBJ2-1; 14 bases fit TRBD2. The sample was PBMCs. This clonotype was obtained from a woman younger than 35 in good health and CMV-seropositive. This CDR3 reads CASSAKATSGGDEQFF. The CDR3 coding sequence is TGTGCCAGCAGCGCCAAGGCGACTAGCGGGGGGGATGAGCAGTTCTTC.